A single T cell receptor beta chain is shown here with its context. Antigen unknown. The sample's time point: week 11, during vaccination. One vaccine dose held 300 ug of mutant IDH1 20-mer peptide and came with topical imiquimod. Each of the donors came in with new WHO grade 3 or 4 astrocytomas that were IDH1-mutant and ATRX-lost. The CDR3 contains 13 residues. Germline CDR1 and CDR2: MDHEN and SYDVKM. Trimming shortened V by 4 bases and J by 3 bases, and 10 bases separated the two germline ends. These data originate in a study of a mutant IDH1 vaccine in newly diagnosed glioma. Turning to the study itself: Following radiotherapy alone, or alongside temozolomide cycles, vaccination was started after an interval of 4-6 weeks. Treated patients, averaging approximately 40 years, were about 60% male and roughly 38% female.

Here immunoSEQ multiplex PCR was the method, and the copy in TCRdb shows in-frame clones only, minus some. Among some 64,000 clones listed, 80% were seen once. The genes are TRBV28 and TRBJ2-7; a possible D gene is TRBD2 (5 bases). This clonotype originated in a man aged 45-60 years with glioma. The sample here was PBMCs, taken from a glioma patient whose treatment included an IDH1 peptide vaccine. DNA of the CDR3: TGTGCCAGCAGTTCCCCCCGGGACTACGAGCAGTACTTC. Residues: CASSSPRDYEQYF.